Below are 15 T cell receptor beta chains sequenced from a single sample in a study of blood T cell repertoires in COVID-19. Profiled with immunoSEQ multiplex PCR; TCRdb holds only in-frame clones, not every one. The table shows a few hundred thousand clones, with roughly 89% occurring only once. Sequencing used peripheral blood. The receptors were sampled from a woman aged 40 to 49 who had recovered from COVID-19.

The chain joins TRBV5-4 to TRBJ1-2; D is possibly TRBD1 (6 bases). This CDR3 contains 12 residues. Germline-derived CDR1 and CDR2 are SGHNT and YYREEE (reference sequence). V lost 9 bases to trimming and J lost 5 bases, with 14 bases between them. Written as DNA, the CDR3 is TGTGCCATCCGAGGGGGGGGGTATGGCTACACCTTC. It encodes CAIRGGGYGYTF.

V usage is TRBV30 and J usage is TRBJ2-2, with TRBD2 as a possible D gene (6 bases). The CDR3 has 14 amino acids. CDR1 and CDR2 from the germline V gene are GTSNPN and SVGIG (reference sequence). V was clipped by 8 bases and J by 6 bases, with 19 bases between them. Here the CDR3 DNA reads TGTGCCCTCGAGACTAGAGGGTTTGCCGGGGAGCTGTTTTTT. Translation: CALETRGFAGELFF.

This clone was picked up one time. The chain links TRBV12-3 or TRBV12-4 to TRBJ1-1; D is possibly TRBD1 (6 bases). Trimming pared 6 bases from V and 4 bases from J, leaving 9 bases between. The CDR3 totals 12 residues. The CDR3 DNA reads TGTGCCAGCAGGCTAGGGGGCACTGAAGCTTTCTTT. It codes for CASRLGGTEAFF.

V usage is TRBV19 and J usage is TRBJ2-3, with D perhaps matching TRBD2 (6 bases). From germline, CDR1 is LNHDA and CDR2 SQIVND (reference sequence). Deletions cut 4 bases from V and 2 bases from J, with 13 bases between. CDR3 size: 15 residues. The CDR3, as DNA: TGTGCCAGTAGTAGAACTGGAGGGATCACAGATACGCAGTATTTT. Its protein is CASSRTGGITDTQYF.

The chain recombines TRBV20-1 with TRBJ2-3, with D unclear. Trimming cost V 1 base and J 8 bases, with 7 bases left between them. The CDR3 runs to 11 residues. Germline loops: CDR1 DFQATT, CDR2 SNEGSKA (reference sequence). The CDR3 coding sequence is TGCAGTGCTAGAGTTCAGGCTACGCAGTATTTT. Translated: CSARVQATQYF.

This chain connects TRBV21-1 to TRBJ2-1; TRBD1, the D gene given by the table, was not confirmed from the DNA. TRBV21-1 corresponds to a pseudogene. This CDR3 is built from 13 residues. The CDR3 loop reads CATRGHGHNEQFF. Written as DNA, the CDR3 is TGTGCCACCCGAGGACATGGTCACAATGAGCAGTTCTTC.

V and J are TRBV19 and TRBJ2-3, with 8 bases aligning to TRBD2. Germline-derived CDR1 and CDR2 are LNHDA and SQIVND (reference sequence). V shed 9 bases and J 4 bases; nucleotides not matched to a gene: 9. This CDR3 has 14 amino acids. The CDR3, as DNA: TGTGCCAGCAAGCGGGAGTGGGTGGCAGATACGCAGTATTTT. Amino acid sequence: CASKREWVADTQYF. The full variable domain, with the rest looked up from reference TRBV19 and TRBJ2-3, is DGGITQSPKYLFRKEGQNVTLSCEQNLNHDAMYWYRQDPGQGLRLIYYSQIVNDFQKGDIAEGYSVSREKKESFPLTVTSAQKNPTAFYLCASKREWVADTQYFGPGTRLTVL.

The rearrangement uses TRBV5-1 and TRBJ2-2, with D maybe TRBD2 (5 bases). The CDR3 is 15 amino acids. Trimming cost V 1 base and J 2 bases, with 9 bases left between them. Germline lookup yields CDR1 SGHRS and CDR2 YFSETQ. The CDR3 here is CASSLSGGNTGELFF. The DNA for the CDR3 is TGCGCCAGCAGCTTGTCTGGAGGAAACACCGGGGAGCTGTTTTTT.

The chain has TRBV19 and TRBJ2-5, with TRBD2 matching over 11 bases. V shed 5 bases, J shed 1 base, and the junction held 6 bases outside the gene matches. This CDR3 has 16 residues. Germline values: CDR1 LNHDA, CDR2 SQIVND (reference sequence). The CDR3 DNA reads TGTGCCAGTAGTCCGGGACTAGCGGCTTTCCAAGAGACCCAGTACTTC. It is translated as CASSPGLAAFQETQYF.

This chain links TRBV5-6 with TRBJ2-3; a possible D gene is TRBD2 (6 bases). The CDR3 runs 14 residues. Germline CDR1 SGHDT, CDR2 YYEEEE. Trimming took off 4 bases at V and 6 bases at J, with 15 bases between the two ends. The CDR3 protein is CASSTRGRRDTQYF. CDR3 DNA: TGTGCCAGCAGCACCCGGGGGAGGCGGGATACGCAGTATTTT.

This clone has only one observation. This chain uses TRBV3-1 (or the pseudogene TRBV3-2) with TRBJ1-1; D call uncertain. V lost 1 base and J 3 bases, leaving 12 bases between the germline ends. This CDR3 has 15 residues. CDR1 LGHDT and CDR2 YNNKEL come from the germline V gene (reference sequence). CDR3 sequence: CASSQVSGDYTEAFF. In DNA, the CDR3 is TGTGCCAGCAGCCAAGTCTCGGGAGATTACACTGAAGCTTTCTTT.

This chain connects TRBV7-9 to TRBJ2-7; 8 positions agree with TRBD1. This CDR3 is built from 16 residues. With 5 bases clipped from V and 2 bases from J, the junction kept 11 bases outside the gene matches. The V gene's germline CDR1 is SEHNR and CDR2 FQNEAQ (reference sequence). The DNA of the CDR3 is TGTGCCAGCAGCGGCAGGGGGCCCGAGGATCCCTACGAGCAGTACGTC. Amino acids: CASSGRGPEDPYEQYV.

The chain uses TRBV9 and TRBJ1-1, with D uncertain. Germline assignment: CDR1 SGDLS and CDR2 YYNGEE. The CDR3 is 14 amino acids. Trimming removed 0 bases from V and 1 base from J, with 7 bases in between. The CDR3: CASSVVTANTEAFF. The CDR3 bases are TGTGCCAGCAGCGTAGTTACAGCGAACACTGAAGCTTTCTTT.

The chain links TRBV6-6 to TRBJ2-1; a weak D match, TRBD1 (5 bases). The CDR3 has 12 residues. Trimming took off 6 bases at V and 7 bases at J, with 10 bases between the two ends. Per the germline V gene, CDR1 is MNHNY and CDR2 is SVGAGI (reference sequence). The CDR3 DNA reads TGTGCCAGCAGAGACAGTCTTAATGAGCAGTTCTTC. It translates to CASRDSLNEQFF.

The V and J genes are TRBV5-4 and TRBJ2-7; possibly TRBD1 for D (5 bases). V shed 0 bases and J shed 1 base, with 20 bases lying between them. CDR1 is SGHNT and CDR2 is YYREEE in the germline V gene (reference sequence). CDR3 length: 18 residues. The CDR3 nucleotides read TGTGCCAGCAGCTTGGAGCCAGTCATTGGGGCACATTCCTACGAGCAGTACTTC. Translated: CASSLEPVIGAHSYEQYF.